Sequencing of this T cell receptor beta chain was carried out in a study of cytomegalovirus exposure and HLA in healthy donors (dated by TCRdb to 2016 to 2017). Study-wide context: According to a later analysis, the 110 or so validation repertoires were produced on the same platform as the roughly 720 repertoires of the first cohort. The study aimed to test whether cataloging public T cell receptors could reveal signatures of past pathogen exposure. Along with the approximately 700-subject first cohort, a separate validation cohort of over a hundred different subjects was used. To predict cytomegalovirus infection status, the study combined high-throughput TCR immunosequencing, statistical association of individual TCRs with disease status, and machine learning.

Relative to germline, V is 0 bases shorter and J is 1 base shorter, with 5 bases between their ends. The germline V gene (reference sequence) gives CDR1 as SEHNR and CDR2 as FQNEAQ. The CDR3 has 14 amino acids, counting the end cysteine and phenylalanine. The retained sequence is limited to the CDR3, 42 bases, with the frame set at the first base. Donors formed part of the validation cohort, which comprised some 120 subjects and was distinct from the first cohort of some 700 subjects. Details on this clone: It has no known antigen specificity. No much larger clone is present one base from it, and per-base qualities are unavailable.

The full study reports these points: The authors suggested that the approach could potentially be extended to other disease states and immunological phenotypes. Most TCR sequences were seen in very few donors, while some public TCRs were found in many individuals. In both the original and validation cohorts, the classifier was reported to diagnose cytomegalovirus status with high specificity and sensitivity. The validation cohort had no HLA typing available for a later analysis, so co-occurrence within that cohort was assessed over all 130 or so repertoires. In the study, about 150 TCR beta chains were listed as associated with cytomegalovirus. In vitro tests confirmed that a few of the cytomegalovirus-associated TCR beta chains recognize cytomegalovirus antigens. In a later analysis, TCRs clustered in the first cohort were found to also tend to co-occur in the roughly 130 validation repertoires, with about 94% of cluster scores above 0.

Libraries were made using the immunoSEQ multiplex PCR assay. As for how the authors treated the data: To diagnose cytomegalovirus status from the catalog of TCR beta chain sequences, a statistical classification framework was built. TCRdb holds this immuneACCESS table with in-frame rearrangements only. Some clones are missing; in checked studies, unresolved V genes explain under half, and the rest has no known cause. The V and J calls and the clone size are those of that table, but D and trimming were determined from the DNA. The sample table shows some 170,000 clones, and roughly nine tenths are seen once. Together, the top ten hold 4% to 4.5% of the sample.

The chain is assembled from TRBV7-9 and TRBJ2-3, and TRBD2 may be the D gene, going by 5 matching bases. The specimen was PBMCs. This clonotype was sampled from a man aged 18 to 29 in good health and CMV-seropositive. The sequence in DNA is TGTGCCAGCAGCTTAGCTAGCGGCACAGATACGCAGTATTTT. It specifies CASSLASGTDTQYF.